This entry concerns a single TCR beta chain. The germline V gene has CDR1 SGDLS and CDR2 YYNGEE. Trimming pared 3 bases from V and 0 bases from J, leaving 21 bases between. The CDR3 is 18 residues long. Treatment given: some 20 received Ad26.COV2.S at low or high dose, single or two shots; five or six received placebo; per-sample allocation not given. Sampling happened 63 days after the first vaccine or placebo injection. The data belong to a study of Ad26.COV2.S vaccination and SARS-CoV-2 variants. Produced via immunoSEQ multiplex PCR; TCRdb's table is partial and in-frame only. The sample lists 300,000 to 400,000 clones, 88% occurring once.

The source was peripheral blood, collected in a trial of Ad26.COV2.S vaccine versus placebo. This receptor was identified in a person aged 18-60 years who received the Ad26.COV2.S COVID-19 vaccine or a placebo. This sequence joins TRBV9 and TRBJ1-1; tentative D call: TRBD1 (5 bases). CDR3 sequence (DNA): TGTGCCAGCAGCGCGGTAGTCCTGGTTGAAGGGGTGAACACTGAAGCTTTCTTT. Translating gives CASSAVVLVEGVNTEAFF. Looking up the rest from reference TRBV9 and TRBJ1-1 gives the full variable domain: DSGVTQTPKHLITATGQRVTLRCSPRSGDLSVYWYQQSLDQGLQFLIQYYNGEERAKGNILERFSAQQFPDLHSELNLSSLELGDSALYFCASSAVVLVEGVNTEAFFGQGTRLTVV.